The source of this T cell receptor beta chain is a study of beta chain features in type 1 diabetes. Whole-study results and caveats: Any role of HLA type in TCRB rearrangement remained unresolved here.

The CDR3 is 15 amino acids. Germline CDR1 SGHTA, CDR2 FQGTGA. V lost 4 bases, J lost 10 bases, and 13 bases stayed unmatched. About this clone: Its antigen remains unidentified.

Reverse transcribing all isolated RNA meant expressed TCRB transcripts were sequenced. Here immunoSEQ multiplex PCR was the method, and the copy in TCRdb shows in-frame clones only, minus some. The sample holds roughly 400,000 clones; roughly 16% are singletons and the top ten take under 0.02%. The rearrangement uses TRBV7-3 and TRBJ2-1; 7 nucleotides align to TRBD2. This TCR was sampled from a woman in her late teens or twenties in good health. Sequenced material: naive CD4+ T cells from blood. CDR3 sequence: CASSSVTGRAGEQFF. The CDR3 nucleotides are TGTGCCAGCAGCTCAGTTACGGGGAGGGCAGGGGAGCAGTTCTTC.